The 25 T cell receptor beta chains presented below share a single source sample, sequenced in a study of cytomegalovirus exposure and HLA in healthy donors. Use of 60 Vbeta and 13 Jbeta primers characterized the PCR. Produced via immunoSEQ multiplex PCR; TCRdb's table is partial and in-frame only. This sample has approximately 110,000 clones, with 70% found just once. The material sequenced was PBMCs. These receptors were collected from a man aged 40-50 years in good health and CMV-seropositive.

The CDR3 spells CASSLGLAESEQYF. In DNA, the CDR3 is TGTGCCAGCAGCCTGGGCCTAGCGGAAAGCGAGCAGTACTTC. The chain joins TRBV9 to TRBJ2-7, with 7 nucleotides matching TRBD2. Trimming cost V 4 bases and J 6 bases; bases outside gene matches: 10. The length of the CDR3 is 14 residues. Germline V gives CDR1 SGDLS, CDR2 YYNGEE. The full variable domain, in which reference TRBV9 and TRBJ2-7 provide the parts outside the CDR3, is DSGVTQTPKHLITATGQRVTLRCSPRSGDLSVYWYQQSLDQGLQFLIQYYNGEERAKGNILERFSAQQFPDLHSELNLSSLELGDSALYFCASSLGLAESEQYFGPGTRLTVT.

CDR3: CASSFAGRIYEQYF. The CDR3 DNA reads TGTGCCAGCAGCTTTGCAGGGCGGATTTACGAGCAGTACTTC. The chain combines TRBV11-2 with TRBJ2-7; TRBD1 is a possible D gene (5 bases). CDR3 length: 14 residues. Trimming left V 3 bases short and J 4 bases short, with 13 bases between. The germline V gene encodes CDR1 SGHAT and CDR2 FQNNGV. The variable domain in full, completed from reference TRBV11-2 and TRBJ2-7, reads EAGVAQSPRYKIIEKRQSVAFWCNPISGHATLYWYQQILGQGPKLLIQFQNNGVVDDSQLPKDRFSAERLKGVDSTLKIQPAKLEDSAVYLCASSFAGRIYEQYFGPGTRLTVT.

The CDR3 spells CASSTLAEGRGQYF. In DNA form, the CDR3 reads TGTGCCAGCAGTACCCTTGCGGAGGGTAGGGGGCAGTACTTC. The chain combines TRBV28 with TRBJ2-7; possible D gene TRBD2, 6 bases. V was cut by 5 bases and J by 9 bases, with 20 bases left in between. Germline loops: CDR1 MDHEN, CDR2 SYDVKM. The length of the CDR3 is 14 residues.

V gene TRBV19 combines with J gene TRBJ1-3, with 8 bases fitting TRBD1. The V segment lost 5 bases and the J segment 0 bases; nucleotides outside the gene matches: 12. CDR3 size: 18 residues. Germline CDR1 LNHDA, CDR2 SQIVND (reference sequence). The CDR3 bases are TGTGCCAGTAGTCCCATTGGGCAGGGGGCTAGCTCTGGAAACACCATATATTTT. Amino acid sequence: CASSPIGQGASSGNTIYF.

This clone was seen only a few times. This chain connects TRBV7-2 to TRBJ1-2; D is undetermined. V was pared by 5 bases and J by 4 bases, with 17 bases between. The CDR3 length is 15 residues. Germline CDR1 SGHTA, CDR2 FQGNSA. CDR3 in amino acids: CASSENGAAGYGYTF. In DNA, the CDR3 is TGTGCCAGCAGCGAGAATGGAGCCGCTGGCTATGGCTACACCTTC.

CDR3 residues: CASSRQGYEQYF. DNA for the CDR3: TGTGCCAGCAGTCGTCAGGGTTACGAGCAGTACTTC. The V and J genes are TRBV6-5 and TRBJ2-7; a possible D gene is TRBD1 (5 bases). The ends were cut back, 5 bases at V and 4 bases at J, with 9 bases in the middle. CDR3 length: 12 residues. The germline CDR1 and CDR2 sequences are MNHEY and SVGAGI.

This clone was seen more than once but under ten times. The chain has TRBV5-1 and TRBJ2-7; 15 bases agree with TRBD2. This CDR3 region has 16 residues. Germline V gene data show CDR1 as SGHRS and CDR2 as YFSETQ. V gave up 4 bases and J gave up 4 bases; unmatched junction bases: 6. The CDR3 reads CASSPGLAGGRYEQYF. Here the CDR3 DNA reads TGCGCCAGCAGCCCCGGACTAGCGGGAGGGCGATACGAGCAGTACTTC.

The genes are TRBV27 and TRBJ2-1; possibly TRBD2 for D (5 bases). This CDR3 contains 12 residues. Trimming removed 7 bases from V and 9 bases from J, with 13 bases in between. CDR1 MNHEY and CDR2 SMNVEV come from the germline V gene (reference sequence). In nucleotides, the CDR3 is TGTGCCAGCACTAGCCCCAGTTCTGAGCAGTTCTTC. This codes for CASTSPSSEQFF.

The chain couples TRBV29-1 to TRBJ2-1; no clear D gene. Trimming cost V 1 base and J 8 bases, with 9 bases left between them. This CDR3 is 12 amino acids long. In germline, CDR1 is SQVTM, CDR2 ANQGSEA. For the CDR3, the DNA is TGCAGCGTTGAAGTAAATTCCGATGAGCAGTTCTTC. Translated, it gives CSVEVNSDEQFF.

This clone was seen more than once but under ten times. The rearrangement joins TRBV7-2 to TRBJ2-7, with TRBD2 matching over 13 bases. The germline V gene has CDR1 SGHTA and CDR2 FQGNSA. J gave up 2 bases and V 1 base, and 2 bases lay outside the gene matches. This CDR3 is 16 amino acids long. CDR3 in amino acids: CASSLGTSGGTYEQYF. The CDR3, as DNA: TGTGCCAGCAGCTTAGGGACTAGCGGGGGTACCTACGAGCAGTACTTC.

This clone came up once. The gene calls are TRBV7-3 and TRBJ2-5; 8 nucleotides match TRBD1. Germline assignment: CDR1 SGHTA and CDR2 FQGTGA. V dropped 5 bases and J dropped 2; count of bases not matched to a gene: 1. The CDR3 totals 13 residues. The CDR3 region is CASSRDRQETQYF. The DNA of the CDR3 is TGTGCCAGCAGCCGGGACAGGCAAGAGACCCAGTACTTC.

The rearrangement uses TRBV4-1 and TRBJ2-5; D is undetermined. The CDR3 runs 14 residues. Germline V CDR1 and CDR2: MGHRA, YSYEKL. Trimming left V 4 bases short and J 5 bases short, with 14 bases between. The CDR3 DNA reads TGCGCCAGCAGCCCTCAAGGAGCGAGGGAGACCCAGTACTTC. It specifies CASSPQGARETQYF.

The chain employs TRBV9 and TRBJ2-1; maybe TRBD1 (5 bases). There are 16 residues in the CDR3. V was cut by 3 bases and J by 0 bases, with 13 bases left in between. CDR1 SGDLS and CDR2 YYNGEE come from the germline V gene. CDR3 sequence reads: CASSARQRSSYNEQFF. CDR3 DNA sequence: TGTGCCAGCAGCGCCAGACAGAGGAGCTCCTACAATGAGCAGTTCTTC.

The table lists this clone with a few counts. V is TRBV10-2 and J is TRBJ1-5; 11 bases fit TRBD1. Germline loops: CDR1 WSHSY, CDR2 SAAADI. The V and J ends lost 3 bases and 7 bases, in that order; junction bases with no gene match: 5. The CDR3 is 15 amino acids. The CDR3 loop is CASSDGQGARQPQHF. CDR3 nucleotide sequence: TGCGCCAGCAGTGACGGACAGGGGGCAAGGCAGCCCCAGCATTTT.

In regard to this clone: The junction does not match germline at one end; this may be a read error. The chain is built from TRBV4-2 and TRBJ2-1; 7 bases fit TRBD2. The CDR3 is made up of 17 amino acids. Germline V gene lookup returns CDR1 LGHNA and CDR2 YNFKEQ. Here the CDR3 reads CASTQGRGLDTYNEQFF. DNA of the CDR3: TGTGCCAGCACCCAAGGGCGCGGACTAGATACTTACAATGAGCAGTTCTTC.

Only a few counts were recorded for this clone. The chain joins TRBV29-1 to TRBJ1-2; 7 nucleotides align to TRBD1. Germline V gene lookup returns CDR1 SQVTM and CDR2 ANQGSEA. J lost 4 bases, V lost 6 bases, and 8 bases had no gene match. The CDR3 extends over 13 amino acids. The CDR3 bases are TGCAGCGTGGGTCCGGGACAGCTCTATGGCTACACCTTC. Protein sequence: CSVGPGQLYGYTF.

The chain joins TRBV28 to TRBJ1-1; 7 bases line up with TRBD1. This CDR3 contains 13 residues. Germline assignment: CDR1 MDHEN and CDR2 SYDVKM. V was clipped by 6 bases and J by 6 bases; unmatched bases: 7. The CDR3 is CASRRDRVSEAFF. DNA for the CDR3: TGTGCCAGCAGACGAGACAGGGTGTCTGAAGCTTTCTTT. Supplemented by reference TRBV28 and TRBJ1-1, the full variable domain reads DVKVTQSSRYLVKRTGEKVFLECVQDMDHENMFWYRQDPGLGLRLIYFSYDVKMKEKGDIPEGYSVSREKKERFSLILESASTNQTSMYLCASRRDRVSEAFFGQGTRLTVV.

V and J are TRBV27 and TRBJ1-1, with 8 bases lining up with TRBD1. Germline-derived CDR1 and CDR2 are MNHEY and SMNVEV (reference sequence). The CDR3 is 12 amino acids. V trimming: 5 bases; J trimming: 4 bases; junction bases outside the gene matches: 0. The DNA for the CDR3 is TGTGCCAGCAGTACAGGGGGCACTGAAGCTTTCTTT. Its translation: CASSTGGTEAFF.

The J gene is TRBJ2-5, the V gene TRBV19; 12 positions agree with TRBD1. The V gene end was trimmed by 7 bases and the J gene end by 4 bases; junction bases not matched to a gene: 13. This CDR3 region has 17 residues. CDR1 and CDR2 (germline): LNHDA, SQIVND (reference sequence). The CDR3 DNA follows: TGTGCCAGTACCGATAACCCCGGGACAGGGGGCGGAGAGACCCAGTACTTC. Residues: CASTDNPGTGGGETQYF.

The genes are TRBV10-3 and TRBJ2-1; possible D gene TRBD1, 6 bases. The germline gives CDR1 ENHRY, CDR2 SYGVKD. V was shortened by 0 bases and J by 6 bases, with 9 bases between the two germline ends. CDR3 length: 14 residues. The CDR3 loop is CAISESAGVNEQFF. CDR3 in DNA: TGTGCCATCAGTGAGTCGGCAGGGGTCAATGAGCAGTTCTTC.

CDR3 DNA sequence: TGTGCCAGCAGCTTAACATTTTCGGCGGGGGAAAAACTGTTTTTT. Translated, it gives CASSLTFSAGEKLFF. The rearrangement links TRBV7-9 to TRBJ1-4; D remains unclear. Germline V gene sequence: CDR1 SEHNR, CDR2 FQNEAQ (reference sequence). The CDR3 is 15 amino acids. V was trimmed by 2 bases and J by 8 bases, leaving 15 bases between them.

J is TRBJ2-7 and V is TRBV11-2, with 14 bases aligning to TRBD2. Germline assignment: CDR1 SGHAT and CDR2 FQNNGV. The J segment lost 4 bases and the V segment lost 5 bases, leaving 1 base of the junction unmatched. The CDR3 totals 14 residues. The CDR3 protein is CASSRLAGGYEQYF. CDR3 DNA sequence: TGTGCCAGCAGCCGACTAGCGGGAGGGTACGAGCAGTACTTC.

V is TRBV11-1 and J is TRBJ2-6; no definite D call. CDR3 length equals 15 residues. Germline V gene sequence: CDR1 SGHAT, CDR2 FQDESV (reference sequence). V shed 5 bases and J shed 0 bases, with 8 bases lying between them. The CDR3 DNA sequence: TGTGCCAGCAGCCTCCTTAGCTCTGGGGCCAACGTCCTGACTTTC. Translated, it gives CASSLLSSGANVLTF.

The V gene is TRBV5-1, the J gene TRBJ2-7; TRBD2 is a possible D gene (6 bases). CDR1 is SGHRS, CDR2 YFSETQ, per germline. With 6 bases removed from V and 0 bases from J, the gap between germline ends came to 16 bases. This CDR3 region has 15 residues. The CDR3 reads CASKVGYGSSYEQYF. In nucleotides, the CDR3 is TGCGCCAGCAAGGTGGGATACGGGAGCTCCTACGAGCAGTACTTC. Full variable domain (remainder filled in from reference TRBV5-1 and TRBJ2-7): KAGVTQTPRYLIKTRGQQVTLSCSPISGHRSVSWYQQTPGQGLQFLFEYFSETQRNKGNFPGRFSGRQFSNSRSEMNVSTLELGDSALYLCASKVGYGSSYEQYFGPGTRLTVT.

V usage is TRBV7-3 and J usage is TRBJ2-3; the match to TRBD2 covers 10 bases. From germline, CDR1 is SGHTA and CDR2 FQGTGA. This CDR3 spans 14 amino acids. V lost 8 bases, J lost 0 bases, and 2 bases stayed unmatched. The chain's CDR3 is CASSAGGSTDTQYF. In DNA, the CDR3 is TGTGCCAGCTCAGCGGGAGGGAGCACAGATACGCAGTATTTT. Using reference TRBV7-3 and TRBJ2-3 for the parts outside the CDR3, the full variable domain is GAGVSQTPSNKVTEKGKYVELRCDPISGHTALYWYRQSLGQGPEFLIYFQGTGAADDSGLPNDRFFAVRPEGSVSTLKIQRTERGDSAVYLCASSAGGSTDTQYFGPGTRLTVL.